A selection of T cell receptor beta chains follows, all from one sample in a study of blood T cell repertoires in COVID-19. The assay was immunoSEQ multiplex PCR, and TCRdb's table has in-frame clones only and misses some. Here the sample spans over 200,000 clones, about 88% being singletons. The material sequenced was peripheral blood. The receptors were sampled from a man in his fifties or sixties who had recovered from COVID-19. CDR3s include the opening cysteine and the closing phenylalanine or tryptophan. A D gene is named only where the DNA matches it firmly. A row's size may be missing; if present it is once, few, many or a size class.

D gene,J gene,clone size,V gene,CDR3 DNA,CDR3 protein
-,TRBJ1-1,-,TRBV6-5,TGTGCCAGCAGTTCACCAACAGGGAGCCCTAATGAAGCTTTCTTT,CASSSPTGSPNEAFF
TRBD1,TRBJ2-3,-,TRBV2,TGTGCCACCTACAGGGACAGGGGGCCAGATACGCAGTATTTT,CATYRDRGPDTQYF
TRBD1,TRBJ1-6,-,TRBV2,TGTGCGAGACGTGGGGACAGAGATTCACCCCTCCACTTT,CARRGDRDSPLHF
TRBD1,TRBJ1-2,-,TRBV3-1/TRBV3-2,TGTGCCAGCAGCCGAGGGACAGCCCTAAACTATGGCTACACCTTC,CASSRGTALNYGYTF
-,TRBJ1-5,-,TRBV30,TGTGCCTGGCGAAAGGATCGGGGACAGCCCCAGCATTTT,CAWRKDRGQPQHF
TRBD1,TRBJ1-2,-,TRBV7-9,TGTGCCAGCAGCGCTCTCGACAGGGGGGATGGCTACACCTTC,CASSALDRGDGYTF
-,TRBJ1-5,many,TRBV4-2,TGTGCCAGCAGCCAAGAGAGCGGAATAGAGGACAATCAGCCCCAGCATTTT,CASSQESGIEDNQPQHF
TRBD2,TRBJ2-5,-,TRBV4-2,TGTGCCAGCAGCCAAGAGCGGGGGGGCGTCGAGACCCAGTACTTC,CASSQERGGVETQYF
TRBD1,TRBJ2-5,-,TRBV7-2,TGTGCCAGCAGCGCTAAACAGGGGGCGAAGAGGGAGACCCAGTACTTC,CASSAKQGAKRETQYF
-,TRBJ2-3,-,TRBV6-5,TGTGCCAGCAGGGACAGCATTAGCACAGATACGCAGTATTTT,CASRDSISTDTQYF
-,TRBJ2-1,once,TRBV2,TGTGCCAGCAGTGAGGGGCTTCAGGTCGTCAATGAGCAGTTCTTC,CASSEGLQVVNEQFF
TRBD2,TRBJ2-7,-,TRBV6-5,TGTGCCAGCAGTTTAGCCGGGGGGGGCTCCTACGAGCAGTACTTC,CASSLAGGGSYEQYF
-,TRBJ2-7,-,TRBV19,TGTGCCAGTAGTATGAACAGTTTGCAGTACTTC,CASSMNSLQYF
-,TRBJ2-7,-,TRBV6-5,TGTGCCAGCAGCCCAAAGGGGTACGAGCAGTACTTC,CASSPKGYEQYF
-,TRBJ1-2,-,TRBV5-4,TGTGCCAGCAGCGATGCTACAGTGCCCTATGGCTACACCTTC,CASSDATVPYGYTF
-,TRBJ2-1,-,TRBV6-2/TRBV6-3,TGTGCCAGCAGTTTGAGGACGCGGGGAACAGCCTACAATGAGCAGTTCTTC,CASSLRTRGTAYNEQFF
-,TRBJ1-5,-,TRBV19,TGTGCCAGTAGCCCTTTGGCCGGACATAGCAATCAGCCCCAGCATTTT,CASSPLAGHSNQPQHF
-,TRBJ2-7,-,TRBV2,TGTGCCAGCAGCGGAGGCCGGGTAGCCTACGAGCAGTACTTC,CASSGGRVAYEQYF
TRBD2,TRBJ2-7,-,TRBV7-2,TGTGCCAGCAGCTTAGTAGGGCGGGGGGTCCGCGAGCAGTACTTC,CASSLVGRGVREQYF
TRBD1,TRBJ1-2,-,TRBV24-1,TGTGCCACCAGTGATTCGGGACAGACTACGTATGGCTACACCTTC,CATSDSGQTTYGYTF
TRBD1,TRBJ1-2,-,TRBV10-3,TGTGCCATACAAGGGACAGGGGGCCATGGCTACACCTTC,CAIQGTGGHGYTF
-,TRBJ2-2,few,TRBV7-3,TGTGCCAGCAGCTTATATCCCGAACAGATAAACACCGGGGAGCTGTTTTTT,CASSLYPEQINTGELFF
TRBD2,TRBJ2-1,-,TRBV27,TGTGCCAGCATTAGCGGGGGGGCCCGTAATGAGCAGTTCTTC,CASISGGARNEQFF
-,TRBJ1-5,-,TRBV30,TGTGCCTGGAGTGGGGGGCAGGGGAGCAATCAGCCCCAGCATTTT,CAWSGGQGSNQPQHF
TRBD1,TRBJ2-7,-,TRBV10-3,TGTGCCATCAGTGGTGGACAGGGGCACGAGCAGTACTTC,CAISGGQGHEQYF
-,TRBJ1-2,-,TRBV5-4,TGTGCCAGCAGCTTGGACCCGGCTAACTATGGCTACACCTTC,CASSLDPANYGYTF
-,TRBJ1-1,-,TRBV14,TGTGCCAGCAGCCAAGATCGGGGTGTGAACACTGAAGCTTTCTTT,CASSQDRGVNTEAFF
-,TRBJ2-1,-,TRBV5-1,TGCGCCAGCAGCTTGGTAGCTGGATTGAATGAGCAGTTCTTC,CASSLVAGLNEQFF
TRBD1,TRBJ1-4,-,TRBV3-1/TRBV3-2,TGTGCCAGCAGCCGTGGGGACAGGGCGAGGGAAAAACTGTTTTTT,CASSRGDRAREKLFF